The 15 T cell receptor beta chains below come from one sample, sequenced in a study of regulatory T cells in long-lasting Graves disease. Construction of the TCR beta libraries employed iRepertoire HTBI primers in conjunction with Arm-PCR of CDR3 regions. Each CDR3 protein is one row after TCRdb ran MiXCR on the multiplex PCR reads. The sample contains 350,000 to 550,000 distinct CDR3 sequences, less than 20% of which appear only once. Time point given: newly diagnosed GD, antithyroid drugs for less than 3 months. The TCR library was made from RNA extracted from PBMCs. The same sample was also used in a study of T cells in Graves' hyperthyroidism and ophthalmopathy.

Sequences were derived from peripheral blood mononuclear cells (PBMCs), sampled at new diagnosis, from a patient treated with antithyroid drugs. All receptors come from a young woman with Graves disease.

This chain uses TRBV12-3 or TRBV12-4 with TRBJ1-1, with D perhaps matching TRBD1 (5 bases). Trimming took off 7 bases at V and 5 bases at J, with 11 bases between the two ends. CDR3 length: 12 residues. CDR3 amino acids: CASIIGGTEAFF. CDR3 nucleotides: TGTGCCAGCATCATCGGGGGAACTGAAGCTTTCTTT.

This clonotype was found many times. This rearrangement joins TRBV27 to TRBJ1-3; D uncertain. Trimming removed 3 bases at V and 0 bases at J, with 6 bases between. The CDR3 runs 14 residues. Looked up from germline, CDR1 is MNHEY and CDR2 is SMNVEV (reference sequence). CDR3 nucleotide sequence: TGTGCCAGCAGTTTTTCTTTCTCTGGAAACACCATATATTTT. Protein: CASSFSFSGNTIYF.

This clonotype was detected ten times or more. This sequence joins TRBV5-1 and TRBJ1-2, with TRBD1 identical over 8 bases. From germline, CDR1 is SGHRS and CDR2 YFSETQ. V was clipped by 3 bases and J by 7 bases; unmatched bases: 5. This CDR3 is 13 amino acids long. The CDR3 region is CASSWGQAGGYTF. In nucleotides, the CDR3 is TGCGCCAGCAGCTGGGGACAGGCCGGTGGCTACACCTTC.

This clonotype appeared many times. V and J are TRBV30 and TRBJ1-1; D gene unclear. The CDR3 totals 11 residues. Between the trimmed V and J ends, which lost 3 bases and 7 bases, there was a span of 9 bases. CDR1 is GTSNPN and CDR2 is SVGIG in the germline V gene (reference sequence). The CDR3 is CAWREEGEAFF. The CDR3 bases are TGTGCCTGGAGGGAAGAGGGTGAAGCTTTCTTT.

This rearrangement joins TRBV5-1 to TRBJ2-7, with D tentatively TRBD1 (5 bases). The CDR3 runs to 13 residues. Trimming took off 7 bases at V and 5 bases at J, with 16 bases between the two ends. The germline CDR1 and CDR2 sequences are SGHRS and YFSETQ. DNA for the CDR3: TGCGCCAGCGCTCAGGGTCTTGTGGACGAGCAGTACTTC. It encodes CASAQGLVDEQYF.

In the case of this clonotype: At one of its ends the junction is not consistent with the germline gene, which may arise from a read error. The DNA for the CDR3 is TGTGCCAGCGGCTTATTGATTGGGATCACAGATACGCAGTATTTT. It specifies CASGLLIGITDTQYF. V and J are TRBV11-2 and TRBJ2-3; no reliable D call. CDR1 is SGHAT and CDR2 is FQNNGV in the germline V gene. CDR3 length: 15 amino acids.

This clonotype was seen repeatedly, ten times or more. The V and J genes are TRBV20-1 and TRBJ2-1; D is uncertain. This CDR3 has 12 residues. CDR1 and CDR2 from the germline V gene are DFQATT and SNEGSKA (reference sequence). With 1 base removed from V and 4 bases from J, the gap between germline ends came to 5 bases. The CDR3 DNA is TGCAGTGCTAGAGGACGGTACAATGAGCAGTTCTTC. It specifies CSARGRYNEQFF.

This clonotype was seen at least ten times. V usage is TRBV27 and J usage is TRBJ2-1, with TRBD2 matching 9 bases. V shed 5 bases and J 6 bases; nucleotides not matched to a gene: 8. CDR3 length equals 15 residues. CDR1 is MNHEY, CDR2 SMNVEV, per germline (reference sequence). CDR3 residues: CASSMSGTSFNEQFF. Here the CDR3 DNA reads TGTGCCAGCAGTATGTCCGGGACTAGCTTCAATGAGCAGTTCTTC.

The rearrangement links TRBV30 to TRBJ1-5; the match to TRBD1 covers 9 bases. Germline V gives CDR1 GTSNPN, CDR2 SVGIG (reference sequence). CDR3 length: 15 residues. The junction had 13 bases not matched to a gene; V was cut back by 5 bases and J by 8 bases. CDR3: CAWDKVGTGIKPQHF. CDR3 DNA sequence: TGTGCCTGGGATAAAGTGGGGACAGGGATCAAGCCCCAGCATTTT.

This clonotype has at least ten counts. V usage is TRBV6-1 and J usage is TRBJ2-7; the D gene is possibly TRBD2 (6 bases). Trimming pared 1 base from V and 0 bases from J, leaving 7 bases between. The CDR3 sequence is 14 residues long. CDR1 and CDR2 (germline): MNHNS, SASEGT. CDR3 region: CASSEGRDSYEQYF. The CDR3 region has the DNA TGTGCCAGCAGTGAAGGGCGGGACTCCTACGAGCAGTACTTC.

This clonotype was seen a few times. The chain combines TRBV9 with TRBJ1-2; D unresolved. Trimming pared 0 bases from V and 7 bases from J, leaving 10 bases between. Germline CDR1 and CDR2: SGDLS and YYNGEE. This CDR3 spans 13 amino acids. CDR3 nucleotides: TGTGCCAGCAGCGTAGGGCGGGGAAGTGGCTACACCTTC. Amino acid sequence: CASSVGRGSGYTF.

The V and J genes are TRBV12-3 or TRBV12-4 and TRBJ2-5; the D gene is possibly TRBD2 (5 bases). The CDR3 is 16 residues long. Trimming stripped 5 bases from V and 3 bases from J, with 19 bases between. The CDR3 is CASSLPGERAKETQYF. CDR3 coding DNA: TGTGCCAGCAGTCTACCCGGGGAGCGAGCGAAAGAGACCCAGTACTTC.

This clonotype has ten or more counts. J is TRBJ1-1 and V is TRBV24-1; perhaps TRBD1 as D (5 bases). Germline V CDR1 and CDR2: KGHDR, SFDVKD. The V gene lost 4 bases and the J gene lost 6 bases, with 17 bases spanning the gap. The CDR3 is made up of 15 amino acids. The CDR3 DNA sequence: TGTGCCACCAGTGAATCCACCCGGGACGCACCTGAAGCTTTCTTT. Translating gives CATSESTRDAPEAFF.

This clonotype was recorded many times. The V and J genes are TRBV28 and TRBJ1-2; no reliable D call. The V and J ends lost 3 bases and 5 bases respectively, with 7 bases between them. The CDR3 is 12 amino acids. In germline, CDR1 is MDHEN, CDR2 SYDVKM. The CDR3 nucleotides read TGTGCCAGCAGTTTCGGGGAGTATGGCTACACCTTC. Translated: CASSFGEYGYTF.

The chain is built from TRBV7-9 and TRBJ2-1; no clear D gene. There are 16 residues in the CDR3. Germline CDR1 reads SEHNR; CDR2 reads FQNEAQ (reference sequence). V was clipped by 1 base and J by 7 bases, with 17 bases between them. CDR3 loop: CASSLVPARSLNEQFF. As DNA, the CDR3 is TGTGCCAGCAGCTTAGTCCCAGCCCGATCCTTGAATGAGCAGTTCTTC.